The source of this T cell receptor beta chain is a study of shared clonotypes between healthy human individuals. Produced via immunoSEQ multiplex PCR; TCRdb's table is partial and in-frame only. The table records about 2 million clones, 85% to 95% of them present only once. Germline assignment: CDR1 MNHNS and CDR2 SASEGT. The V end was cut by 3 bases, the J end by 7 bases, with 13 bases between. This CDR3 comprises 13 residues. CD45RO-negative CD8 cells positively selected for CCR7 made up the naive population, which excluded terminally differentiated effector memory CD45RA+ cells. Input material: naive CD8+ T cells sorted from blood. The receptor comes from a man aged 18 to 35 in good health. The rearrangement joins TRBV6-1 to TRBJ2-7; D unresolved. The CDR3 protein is CASSDFPPREQYF. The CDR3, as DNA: TGTGCCAGCAGTGATTTTCCACCTAGGGAGCAGTACTTC.